What follows are 7 T cell receptor beta chains derived from one specimen sequenced in a study of T cell responses to AZD1222 COVID-19 vaccine. The assay was immunoSEQ multiplex PCR, and TCRdb's table has in-frame clones only and misses some. In the table there are about 56,000 clones, over 70% of which are singletons. The source material was peripheral blood, sampled 28 days after the second AZD1222 dose. All receptors derive from an adult who received the AZD1222 COVID-19 vaccine.

The CDR3 coding sequence is TGTGCCAGCAGCCCCGGGGGCGGGAGCAATCAGCCCCAGCATTTT. Its protein product is CASSPGGGSNQPQHF. J is TRBJ1-5 and V is TRBV7-9; a possible D gene is TRBD1 (6 bases). CDR3 length equals 15 residues. Trimming took 5 bases from V and 1 from J, leaving 12 bases between them. Germline-derived CDR1 and CDR2 are SEHNR and FQNEAQ (reference sequence).

V is TRBV6-6 and J is TRBJ2-7, with 8 bases that match TRBD2. Germline loops: CDR1 MNHNY, CDR2 SVGAGI (reference sequence). This CDR3 is built from 15 residues. V lost 0 bases and J lost 3; bases outside the gene matches: 4. As DNA, the CDR3 is TGTGCCAGCAGTTACTCGTCCGGGGGGGGCTACGAGCAGTACGTC. Protein product: CASSYSSGGGYEQYV.

The chain is built from TRBV19 and TRBJ2-1; 7 nucleotides line up with TRBD2. Germline values: CDR1 LNHDA, CDR2 SQIVND (reference sequence). The CDR3 consists of 15 residues. The trim removed 3 bases at V and 3 bases at J, leaving 5 bases unmatched. CDR3 sequence reads: CASSISLAVYNEQFF. CDR3 bases: TGTGCCAGTAGTATTAGCCTAGCGGTCTACAATGAGCAGTTCTTC.

The sample holds one count of this clone. The chain recombines TRBV5-4 with TRBJ2-3, with TRBD2 matching over 11 bases. The trim removed 5 bases at V and 4 bases at J, leaving 9 bases unmatched. Per the germline V gene, CDR1 is SGHNT and CDR2 is YYREEE (reference sequence). The CDR3 sequence is 16 residues long. CDR3 in amino acids: CASSISGGARADTQYF. Written as DNA, the CDR3 is TGTGCCAGCAGTATTAGCGGGGGGGCCAGGGCAGATACGCAGTATTTT.

This chain uses TRBV28 with TRBJ1-4; 7 nucleotides agree with TRBD1. CDR1 is MDHEN, CDR2 SYDVKM, per germline. This CDR3 contains 15 residues. Germline trimming cut 8 bases from V and 6 bases from J; bases unmatched to any gene: 12. The CDR3 here is CASSKWGRGDEKLFF. Written as DNA, the CDR3 is TGTGCCAGCTCCAAATGGGGCAGGGGGGATGAAAAACTGTTTTTT.

This clone has just a few counts. The chain is built from TRBV3-1 (or the pseudogene TRBV3-2) and TRBJ2-5, with 9 bases lining up with TRBD2. Trimming took 5 bases from V and 5 from J; bases not matched to a gene: 9. Looked up from germline, CDR1 is LGHDT and CDR2 is YNNKEL (reference sequence). The CDR3 loop spans 15 amino acids. CDR3 nucleotide sequence: TGTGCCAGCAGCTCGCCGGGACTAGCAACGGAGACCCAGTACTTC. Translated: CASSSPGLATETQYF.

The chain recombines TRBV10-2 with TRBJ2-5, with 7 bases aligning to TRBD2. This CDR3 region has 15 residues. Germline lookup yields CDR1 WSHSY and CDR2 SAAADI. The ends lost 1 base at V and 2 bases at J; junction bases unmatched: 4. The CDR3 region has the DNA TGCGCCAGCAGTGAGTTTACGCGGGGGCAAGAGACCCAGTACTTC. Protein: CASSEFTRGQETQYF.